This T cell receptor (beta chain) was recorded in a study of blood T cell repertoires in COVID-19 (dated by TCRdb to about 2020). With regard to the full study: Samples covering the acute and convalescent phases of COVID-19 were provided by collaborators in the United States, Italy and Spain. The prospective study material was composed of cDNA or gDNA derived from T cells, B-cell-depleted T cells, or PBMCs. Subjects who had been exposed to COVID-19, were actively infected with it, or had recovered from it provided the deeply sampled blood TCRbeta repertoires that made up the dataset. The repertoires were made available in a free public database intended to serve as a resource for research on the immune response to SARS-CoV-2. The samples were drawn from two sources: the first 160 participants of the ongoing ImmuneRACE study, and approximately 1,300 subjects contributed by 6 global collaborators. Sample metadata almost always included a de-identified subject ID, COVID-19 status, age in years and sex. Where available, HLA class I and class II types were obtained from metadata supplied by the sample provider rather than from assay-based typing. What the work shows at the level of the full study, not this receptor alone: Clinical and demographic metadata were provided uncurated, with the amount varying by source and participant.

The germline V gene (reference sequence) yields SGHNT for CDR1 and YYREEE for CDR2. Relative to germline, V is missing 5 bases and J is missing 7 bases, with 5 bases of the junction outside any gene match. Counted from cysteine to phenylalanine, this CDR3 has 13 amino acids. CDR3 DNA only is kept here, 39 bases in frame from base 1. Each collaborating institution followed its own protocols to collect whole blood in K2EDTA tubes. Collaborator samples were shipped for TCRbeta analysis as frozen whole blood, isolated PBMCs, or DNA extracted from either sample type. Notes on this clone: Its antigen remains undetermined. It has no much larger one-base neighbor in the sample; base qualities were not kept.

TCRbeta CDR3 regions were amplified from genomic DNA by means of the immunoSEQ Assay, a bias-controlled multiplex PCR. The original pipeline was this. Nucleated cell counts per sample were estimated from amplification of reference gene primers within the assay. To quantify the absolute abundance of each unique TCRbeta CDR3 rearrangement, sequence reads were collapsed and filtered. Productive Simpson clonality was computed per sample as the square root of Simpson's diversity index over productive rearrangements. TCRdb took this table from immuneACCESS and kept in-frame rearrangements with V and J called. Such tables lack part of the clones; where checked against another copy, unresolved V genes explain under half of the gap, and the rest is unexplained. That table furnishes V, J and clone size, whereas the DNA furnished D and trimming. The sample has roughly 50,000 clones on record, about nine tenths of them singletons. 6.5% to 9% of the sample goes to the ten largest clones.

Recombination connected TRBV5-4 to TRBJ1-2, with 10 bases aligning to TRBD1. The specimen was peripheral blood. The TCR originated in a middle-aged woman with active COVID-19. The CDR3 region reads CASSRDRGGGYTF. The DNA sequence is TGTGCCAGCAGTCGGGACAGGGGCGGTGGCTACACCTTC.